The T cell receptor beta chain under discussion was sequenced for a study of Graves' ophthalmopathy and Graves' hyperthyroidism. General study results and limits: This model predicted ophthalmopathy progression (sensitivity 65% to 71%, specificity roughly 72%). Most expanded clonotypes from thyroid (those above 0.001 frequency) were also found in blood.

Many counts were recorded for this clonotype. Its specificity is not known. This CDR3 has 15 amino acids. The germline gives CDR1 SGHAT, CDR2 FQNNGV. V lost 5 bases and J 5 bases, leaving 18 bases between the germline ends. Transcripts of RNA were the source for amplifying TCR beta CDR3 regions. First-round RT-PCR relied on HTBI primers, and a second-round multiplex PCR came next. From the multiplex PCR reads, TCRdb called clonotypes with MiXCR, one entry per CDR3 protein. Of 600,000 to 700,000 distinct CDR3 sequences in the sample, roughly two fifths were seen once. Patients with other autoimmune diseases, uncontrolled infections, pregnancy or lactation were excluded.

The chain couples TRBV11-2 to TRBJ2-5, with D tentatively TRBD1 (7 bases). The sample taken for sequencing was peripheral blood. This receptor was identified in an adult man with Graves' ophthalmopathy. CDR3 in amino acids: CASSTVEGARETQYF. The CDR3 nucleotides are TGTGCCAGCAGCACCGTGGAGGGGGCGCGGGAGACCCAGTACTTC.